One TCR beta chain is described in this entry. The antigen is not known. This record belongs to a study of blood T cells in healthy people across ages. Background on the study: Template-switching capture recovered about one barcoded beta molecule per two T cells. Study-level points and caveats: It was held that the diversity estimates obtained from one million T cells were underestimates.

Then a second PCR, running roughly 7 to 11 cycles, was carried out with a sample-barcoded 5' primer and a J-beta primer mix. TCRdb passed the 5' RACE reads through MiXCR, listing each CDR3 protein once. This table holds around 790,000 distinct CDR3 sequences, under 45% found once. A minimum of 6 million PBMCs was isolated per sample. Unmatched junction bases numbered 9, after V lost 5 bases and J lost 5 bases. The CDR3 extends over 17 amino acids. Per germline, CDR1 SGHTA and CDR2 FQGNSA. The chain has TRBV7-2 and TRBJ2-5; 15 positions agree with TRBD2. Sequencing was performed on blood. The source is a man between 60 and 75 years old in good health. CDR3 nucleotides: TGTGCCAGCAGCCTCGGACTAGCGGGGGGGCGGCGGGAGACCCAGTACTTC. It translates to CASSLGLAGGRRETQYF.